Below, 18 T cell receptor beta chains from the same sample are listed, as sequenced in a study of T cells in Graves' hyperthyroidism and ophthalmopathy (dated by TCRdb to the late 2010s). Receptors were amplified or captured by multiplex PCR. The sample was run on an Illumina HiSeq 2000. The TCR beta CDR3 regions were amplified from RNA transcripts. For the first round of RT-PCR on the TCR CDR3, the HTBI primer set was used together with the Qiagen OneStep RT-PCR kit. In TCRdb, the public reads were trimmed at Q25 with fastp and aligned with MiXCR, with productive beta chains retained. All rows with the same CDR3 protein become a single entry with the most common DNA and genes. The sample includes around 530,000 distinct CDR3 sequences, with over 15% observed a single time. The ten largest clones take up around 17% of the sample. What was sequenced was blood. Receptors originate from a woman under 30 with Graves' ophthalmopathy.

In this sample, this clonotype turned up many times. The chain uses TRBV3-1 and TRBJ1-1, with D unclear. Trimming left V 0 bases short and J 1 base short, with 12 bases between. The germline CDR1 and CDR2 sequences are LGHDT and YNNKEL (reference sequence). The CDR3 sequence is 16 residues long. This CDR3 reads CASSQDRLAKNTEAFF. Written as DNA, the CDR3 is TGTGCCAGCAGCCAAGATAGACTGGCGAAGAACACTGAAGCTTTCTTT.

Only a few counts were recorded for this clonotype. The chain links TRBV3-1 to TRBJ2-5, with 10 positions matching TRBD2. V dropped 2 bases and J dropped 5; count of bases not matched to a gene: 5. CDR1 LGHDT and CDR2 YNNKEL come from the germline V gene (reference sequence). The CDR3 covers 15 residues. CDR3 coding DNA: TGTGCCAGCAGCCAAATAGCGGGAGGCCGGGAGACCCAGTACTTC. It yields the protein CASSQIAGGRETQYF.

This clonotype was seen at least ten times. This sequence joins TRBV28 and TRBJ2-7, with 10 bases identical to TRBD1. CDR3 size: 16 residues. Germline trimming cut 3 bases from V and 1 base from J; bases unmatched to any gene: 6. CDR1 and CDR2 (germline): MDHEN, SYDVKM. The CDR3 loop reads CASSFPGQGLSYEQYF. In DNA form, the CDR3 reads TGTGCCAGCAGTTTTCCGGGACAGGGGCTGTCCTACGAGCAGTACTTC.

The chain recombines TRBV7-8 with TRBJ1-5, with D possibly being TRBD1 (6 bases). V was trimmed by 1 base and J by 6 bases, leaving 16 bases between them. In germline, CDR1 is SGHVS, CDR2 FQNEAQ. The length of the CDR3 is 16 residues. The CDR3 is CASSLVGAETGQPQHF. As DNA, the CDR3 is TGTGCCAGCAGCTTAGTGGGGGCGGAGACGGGTCAGCCCCAGCATTTT.

This clonotype turned up a few times. The chain is built from TRBV10-3 and TRBJ1-1; D is undetermined. Germline assignment: CDR1 ENHRY and CDR2 SYGVKD. The V end was cut by 4 bases, the J end by 0 bases, with 12 bases between. This CDR3 contains 15 residues. CDR3 nucleotide sequence: TGTGCCATCAGTGCACAACTTATAATGAACACTGAAGCTTTCTTT. This codes for CAISAQLIMNTEAFF.

This clonotype was counted at least ten times. The chain carries TRBV3-1 and TRBJ2-1, with D unclear. The length of the CDR3 is 14 residues. Trimming cost V 5 bases and J 7 bases, with 15 bases left between them. The germline V gene has CDR1 LGHDT and CDR2 YNNKEL (reference sequence). CDR3: CASSFKPRRNEQFF. CDR3 sequence (DNA): TGTGCCAGCAGCTTTAAACCTCGGCGTAATGAGCAGTTCTTC.

The chain is built from TRBV20-1 and TRBJ2-3; 14 bases are shared with TRBD2. J lost 5 bases, V lost 4 bases, and 5 bases had no gene match. The CDR3 runs 15 residues. Germline V lookup: CDR1 DFQATT, CDR2 SNEGSKA (reference sequence). As DNA, the CDR3 is TGCAGTGCTACCGGACTAGCGGGGGGTATAGATACGCAGTATTTT. Translation gives CSATGLAGGIDTQYF.

In its sample, this clonotype was seen many times. The V and J genes are TRBV7-9 and TRBJ2-3; D may be TRBD2 (5 bases). Trimming took 1 base from V and 5 from J, leaving 19 bases between them. Germline assignment: CDR1 SEHNR and CDR2 FQNEAQ (reference sequence). The CDR3 runs to 17 residues. The CDR3 DNA is TGTGCCAGCAGCTTAGGCCTGACTATAGCCAGCGGAGATACGCAGTATTTT. Translating it yields CASSLGLTIASGDTQYF.

This chain uses TRBV6-1 with TRBJ1-3; D possibly corresponds to TRBD1 (5 bases). The CDR3 has 16 residues. Trimming stripped 5 bases from V and 4 bases from J, with 18 bases between. Germline V gene data show CDR1 as MNHNS and CDR2 as SASEGT. The CDR3 sequence: CASSNKMTAWGNTIYF. For the CDR3, the DNA is TGTGCCAGCAGTAACAAAATGACAGCCTGGGGAAACACCATATATTTT.

Turning to this clonotype: This clone may be a read error of a much larger clone one base away. V gene TRBV7-6 combines with J gene TRBJ1-1; no clear D. The germline gives CDR1 SGHVS, CDR2 FNYEAQ. The length of the CDR3 is 15 residues. V shed 5 bases and J shed 1 base, with 14 bases lying between them. CDR3 sequence reads: CASSRDNPENTEAFF. DNA of the CDR3: TGTGCCAGCAGCCGCGACAATCCCGAGAACACTGAAGCTTTCTTT.

The V and J genes are TRBV29-1 and TRBJ2-1; the match to TRBD2 covers 14 bases. There are 14 residues in the CDR3. In germline, CDR1 is SQVTM, CDR2 ANQGSEA. V was pared by 6 bases and J by 8 bases, with 6 bases of the junction left unmatched. The CDR3: CSVKGLAGVHEQFF. CDR3 DNA sequence: TGCAGCGTCAAGGGACTAGCGGGAGTACATGAGCAGTTCTTC.

The V gene is TRBV7-9, the J gene TRBJ2-7, with D uncertain. Germline loops: CDR1 SEHNR, CDR2 FQNEAQ (reference sequence). The CDR3 has 15 residues. Trimming pared 5 bases from V and 3 bases from J, leaving 17 bases between. The CDR3 protein is CASSPIGEDVYEQYF. The CDR3 bases are TGTGCCAGCAGCCCCATAGGAGAGGATGTCTACGAGCAGTACTTC.

The chain combines TRBV30 with TRBJ1-1; a possible D gene is TRBD1 (5 bases). The CDR3 runs to 11 residues. Per the germline V gene, CDR1 is GTSNPN and CDR2 is SVGIG (reference sequence). Trimming took off 4 bases at V and 5 bases at J, with 8 bases between the two ends. CDR3 sequence: CAWTGWTEAFF. CDR3 sequence (DNA): TGTGCCTGGACAGGGTGGACTGAAGCTTTCTTT.

This clonotype was counted at least ten times. The rearrangement uses TRBV30 and TRBJ1-1; D uncertain. This CDR3 has 13 residues. CDR1 and CDR2 (germline): GTSNPN, SVGIG (reference sequence). Trimming took 6 bases from V and 0 from J, leaving 11 bases between them. The CDR3, as DNA: TGTGCCTGTTCCCCCCCCTTGAACACTGAAGCTTTCTTT. Translated: CACSPPLNTEAFF.

In its sample, this clonotype was seen many times. The gene calls are TRBV27 and TRBJ1-1, with 7 bases matching TRBD1. The CDR3 loop spans 13 amino acids. CDR1 is MNHEY and CDR2 is SMNVEV in the germline V gene (reference sequence). J gave up 4 bases and V 3 bases, and 2 bases lay outside the gene matches. In DNA form, the CDR3 reads TGTGCCAGCAGTTTCAGACAGGGCACTGAAGCTTTCTTT. Translating gives CASSFRQGTEAFF.

The J gene is TRBJ2-1, the V gene TRBV19; 9 bases are a match to TRBD2. Germline CDR1 reads LNHDA; CDR2 reads SQIVND (reference sequence). CDR3 length equals 14 residues. V shed 7 bases, J shed 5 bases, and the junction held 6 bases outside the gene matches. The CDR3 region is CASTAGGQNNEQFF. The CDR3 DNA reads TGTGCCAGTACCGCGGGGGGGCAAAACAATGAGCAGTTCTTC.

V gene TRBV19 combines with J gene TRBJ2-5, with D maybe TRBD1 (5 bases). Trimming left V 5 bases short and J 3 bases short, with 13 bases between. Germline values: CDR1 LNHDA, CDR2 SQIVND (reference sequence). CDR3 length: 14 amino acids. The CDR3 DNA is TGTGCCAGTAGTCTAACGACAGTGGAAGAGACCCAGTACTTC. Encoded protein: CASSLTTVEETQYF.

V usage is TRBV29-1 and J usage is TRBJ2-1; 12 bases map to TRBD2. The junction had 9 bases not matched to a gene; V was cut back by 7 bases and J by 11 bases. Germline assignment: CDR1 SQVTM and CDR2 ANQGSEA. There are 13 residues in the CDR3. The CDR3 sequence is CSGVGLAGTKQFF. As DNA, the CDR3 is TGCAGCGGGGTAGGACTAGCGGGAACTAAGCAGTTCTTC.